These 24 T cell receptor beta chains share one sample of origin, sequenced in a study of blood T cell repertoires in COVID-19. The method was immunoSEQ multiplex PCR; TCRdb's version includes in-frame clones alone and lacks a portion of them. Of more than 250,000 clones in the sample, more than 85% were seen once. Input material: peripheral blood. These receptors were obtained from a man between 18 and 35 years old with active or convalescent COVID-19.

Regarding this clone: Sequence at one end of the junction differs from germline and may be a read error. The gene calls are TRBV7-7 and TRBJ1-1; D remains ambiguous. In germline, CDR1 is SSHAT, CDR2 FNYEAQ (reference sequence). The CDR3 is 13 residues long. The CDR3 sequence: CASSLRGNTEAFF. CDR3 nucleotide sequence: TGTGCTAGCAGCTTACGGGGGAACACTGAAGCTTTCTTT.

Remarks on this clone: Distinct nucleotide sequences in the sample also encode this CDR3. The chain employs TRBV6-2 or TRBV6-3 and TRBJ1-3; D remains ambiguous. Germline V CDR1 and CDR2: MNHEY, SVGEGT. The CDR3 runs to 16 residues. Trimming took off 0 bases at V and 0 bases at J, with 9 bases between the two ends. In DNA, the CDR3 is TGTGCCAGCAGTTACTCCCCTGGGAGCTCTGGAAACACCATATATTTT. The encoded protein is CASSYSPGSSGNTIYF.

The chain links TRBV5-1 to TRBJ1-1; TRBD1 might be the D (5 bases). Germline loops: CDR1 SGHRS, CDR2 YFSETQ. The V gene lost 7 bases and the J gene lost 2 bases, with 12 bases spanning the gap. The CDR3 consists of 13 residues. The CDR3 DNA follows: TGCGCCAGCGGGACTCAGACAAACACTGAAGCTTTCTTT. It is translated as CASGTQTNTEAFF.

CDR3 region: CAISERRGGNEKLFF. The CDR3, as DNA: TGTGCCATCAGTGAGCGAAGGGGGGGGAATGAAAAACTGTTTTTT. The rearrangement uses TRBV10-3 and TRBJ1-4; TRBD1 is a possible D gene (6 bases). There are 15 residues in the CDR3. CDR1 and CDR2 from the germline V gene are ENHRY and SYGVKD. Deletions cut 2 bases from V and 5 bases from J, with 12 bases between.

The rearrangement links TRBV6-5 to TRBJ2-1, with 8 bases fitting TRBD1. The CDR3 spans 16 residues. Per germline, CDR1 MNHEY and CDR2 SVGAGI. The V segment lost 4 bases and the J segment 8 bases; nucleotides outside the gene matches: 13. CDR3 protein: CASSSGGLGPRDEQFF. The CDR3 nucleotides read TGTGCCAGCAGTTCAGGGGGCCTAGGCCCCCGGGATGAGCAGTTCTTC.

Judged by abundance, this clone is medium-sized. The V and J genes are TRBV28 and TRBJ2-1; 8 nucleotides line up with TRBD2. There are 13 residues in the CDR3. Losses at the gene ends were 10 bases for V and 0 bases for J; bases not matched to a gene: 2. From germline, CDR1 is MDHEN and CDR2 SYDVKM. Here the CDR3 DNA reads TGTGCCACGAGCGGGAGCTCCTACAATGAGCAGTTCTTC. Amino acid sequence: CATSGSSYNEQFF. Full variable domain (remainder filled in from reference TRBV28 and TRBJ2-1): DVKVTQSSRYLVKRTGEKVFLECVQDMDHENMFWYRQDPGLGLRLIYFSYDVKMKEKGDIPEGYSVSREKKERFSLILESASTNQTSMYLCATSGSSYNEQFFGPGTRLTVL.

The genes are TRBV11-2 and TRBJ2-1; D unclear. The length of the CDR3 is 13 residues. Trimming took off 0 bases at V and 5 bases at J, with 5 bases between the two ends. Germline CDR1 and CDR2: SGHAT and FQNNGV. CDR3 nucleotide sequence: TGTGCCAGCAGCTTAGAGGTAGACAATGAGCAGTTCTTC. Translating gives CASSLEVDNEQFF.

This clone was picked up a small number of times. The V call is TRBV7-2, the J call TRBJ1-5, with a tentative D call TRBD1 (5 bases). Trimming pared 4 bases from V and 6 bases from J, leaving 10 bases between. CDR3 length: 13 amino acids. Germline V gene lookup returns CDR1 SGHTA and CDR2 FQGNSA. DNA of the CDR3: TGTGCCAGCAGCTGGGAGGGGAGTCAGCCCCAGCATTTT. It codes for CASSWEGSQPQHF.

The chain uses TRBV3-1 (or the pseudogene TRBV3-2) and TRBJ2-2; a possible D gene is TRBD2 (6 bases). Germline values: CDR1 LGHDT, CDR2 YNNKEL (reference sequence). The CDR3 is made up of 15 amino acids. Trimming cost V 1 base and J 6 bases, with 12 bases left between them. The CDR3 DNA follows: TGTGCCAGCAGCCAAGGGTGGGGGGTCGCCGGGGAGCTGTTTTTT. Residues: CASSQGWGVAGELFF.

The chain has TRBV7-8 and TRBJ1-2; perhaps TRBD1 as D (6 bases). V lost 0 bases and J lost 3, with 11 bases in between. Germline V gene lookup returns CDR1 SGHVS and CDR2 FQNEAQ. The CDR3 is 15 amino acids. The CDR3 sequence is CASSLAMTGYYGYTF. CDR3 sequence (DNA): TGTGCCAGCAGCTTAGCCATGACAGGATACTATGGCTACACCTTC.

The chain uses TRBV29-1 and TRBJ1-4; D is undetermined. In germline, CDR1 is SQVTM, CDR2 ANQGSEA. The V and J ends lost 6 bases and 7 bases respectively, with 21 bases between them. The CDR3 spans 15 residues. The CDR3 sequence: CSVGPGLSGSEKLFF. Here the CDR3 DNA reads TGCAGCGTAGGGCCCGGACTTTCTGGGAGTGAAAAACTGTTTTTT.

The gene calls are TRBV5-1 and TRBJ2-7; 7 nucleotides line up with TRBD2. The CDR3 contains 13 residues. With V trimmed by 8 bases and J by 2 bases, 7 bases remained unmatched. The germline gives CDR1 SGHRS, CDR2 YFSETQ. CDR3 coding DNA: TGCGCCAGATCTCTAGCGGCTACCTACGAGCAGTACTTC. Encoded protein: CARSLAATYEQYF.

The rearrangement links TRBV3-1 (or the pseudogene TRBV3-2) to TRBJ2-7, with TRBD1 matching 8 bases. The junction had 3 bases not matched to a gene; V was cut back by 0 bases and J by 5 bases. The CDR3 contains 14 residues. Germline CDR1 is LGHDT and CDR2 is YNNKEL (reference sequence). CDR3 in DNA: TGTGCCAGCAGCCAAGAGGACAGGGACCACGAGCAGTACTTC. Its protein product is CASSQEDRDHEQYF.

The chain combines TRBV7-2 with TRBJ1-4, with 8 positions matching TRBD1. The CDR3 is 15 residues long. CDR1 and CDR2 from the germline V gene are SGHTA and FQGNSA. V shed 1 base and J 8 bases; nucleotides not matched to a gene: 6. The CDR3 nucleotides read TGTGCCAGCAGCTTAGGGCTCCGGACAGGGGAAAAACTGTTTTTT. It yields the protein CASSLGLRTGEKLFF.

The sample holds a few counts of this clone. The chain couples TRBV5-5 to TRBJ2-1; D possibly corresponds to TRBD1 (5 bases). Deletions cut 4 bases from V and 4 bases from J, with 18 bases between. This CDR3 spans 16 amino acids. Germline lookup yields CDR1 SGHKS and CDR2 YYEKEE (reference sequence). Here the CDR3 DNA reads TGTGCCAGCAGCACTCGGACATTGGTGATATACAATGAGCAGTTCTTC. It specifies CASSTRTLVIYNEQFF.

The chain joins TRBV5-5 to TRBJ2-1; TRBD2 aligns across 9 bases. The junction had 1 base not matched to a gene; V was cut back by 0 bases and J by 6 bases. CDR3 length: 14 residues. Germline CDR1 reads SGHKS; CDR2 reads YYEKEE (reference sequence). The CDR3 bases are TGTGCCAGCAGCTTGGGCGGGAGGGCCAATGAGCAGTTCTTC. Its protein product is CASSLGGRANEQFF.

The V and J genes are TRBV6-6 and TRBJ1-5; 9 bases map to TRBD1. Looked up from germline, CDR1 is MNHNY and CDR2 is SVGAGI (reference sequence). The ends lost 4 bases at V and 4 bases at J; junction bases unmatched: 2. The CDR3 loop spans 14 amino acids. In DNA, the CDR3 is TGTGCCAGCAGTTTGGACAGGGGAAATCAGCCCCAGCATTTT. This codes for CASSLDRGNQPQHF.

The J gene is TRBJ1-6, the V gene TRBV6-5; the D gene is possibly TRBD1 (6 bases). Trimming removed 8 bases from V and 9 bases from J, with 14 bases in between. The germline gives CDR1 MNHEY, CDR2 SVGAGI. This CDR3 has 13 residues. This CDR3 is CASALGGASPLHF. For the CDR3, the DNA is TGTGCCAGCGCCCTAGGGGGGGCTTCACCCCTCCACTTT.

Details on this clone: This specimen includes other DNA sequences encoding the same CDR3. The chain recombines TRBV19 with TRBJ2-1; D is undetermined. With 2 bases removed from V and 7 bases from J, the gap between germline ends came to 3 bases. Germline values: CDR1 LNHDA, CDR2 SQIVND (reference sequence). The CDR3 is made up of 11 amino acids. The CDR3 region has the DNA TGTGCCAGTAGTATACTAAATGAGCAGTTCTTC. Translation: CASSILNEQFF.

DNA of the CDR3: TGTGCCAGCAGCGTAGGGGCCCTATCGTACCAAGAGACCCAGTACTTC. The encoded protein is CASSVGALSYQETQYF. The chain carries TRBV9 and TRBJ2-5; no clear D. This CDR3 contains 16 residues. The V end lost 0 bases, the J end lost 0 bases, and 12 bases lay between the germline ends. Looked up from germline, CDR1 is SGDLS and CDR2 is YYNGEE.

The chain uses TRBV6-1 and TRBJ2-6; D unclear. The V and J ends lost 2 bases and 0 bases respectively, with 5 bases between them. Germline V gene lookup returns CDR1 MNHNS and CDR2 SASEGT. The CDR3 loop spans 15 amino acids. CDR3: CASSEIRSGANVLTF. CDR3 in DNA: TGTGCCAGCAGTGAAATTCGCTCTGGGGCCAACGTCCTGACTTTC.

The table lists this clone with a count of one. This chain joins TRBV9 and TRBJ1-4; 9 nucleotides line up with TRBD1. Losses at the gene ends were 4 bases for V and 5 bases for J; bases not matched to a gene: 6. The germline V gene encodes CDR1 SGDLS and CDR2 YYNGEE. The CDR3 runs to 15 residues. The DNA of the CDR3 is TGTGCCAGCAGCCCCGGGACAGGGAAAAATGAAAAACTGTTTTTT. Amino acids: CASSPGTGKNEKLFF. Complete variable domain (other parts from reference TRBV9 and TRBJ1-4): DSGVTQTPKHLITATGQRVTLRCSPRSGDLSVYWYQQSLDQGLQFLIQYYNGEERAKGNILERFSAQQFPDLHSELNLSSLELGDSALYFCASSPGTGKNEKLFFGSGTQLSVL.

The genes are TRBV30 and TRBJ1-5; 7 bases match TRBD1. Germline V gene sequence: CDR1 GTSNPN, CDR2 SVGIG (reference sequence). Germline trimming cut 4 bases from V and 4 bases from J; bases unmatched to any gene: 7. This CDR3 contains 14 residues. In nucleotides, the CDR3 is TGTGCCTGGAAGGGTCAGGGGGTTAATCAGCCCCAGCATTTT. Translation gives CAWKGQGVNQPQHF.

The chain has TRBV6-5 and TRBJ2-1; possibly TRBD1 for D (5 bases). V lost 6 bases to trimming and J lost 4 bases, with 16 bases between them. The CDR3 covers 15 residues. Germline V lookup: CDR1 MNHEY, CDR2 SVGAGI. In DNA, the CDR3 is TGTGCCAGCAGCAAGAGGACAAACCGTTACAATGAGCAGTTCTTC. Translating it yields CASSKRTNRYNEQFF.